This T cell receptor (beta chain) was obtained from a study of control samples from healthy donors and cancer patients. Germline lookup yields CDR1 SGHVS and CDR2 FQNEAQ. There are 13 residues in the CDR3. The germline V and J ends were trimmed by 2 bases and 2 bases, with 7 bases remaining between them. Here immunoSEQ multiplex PCR was the method, and the copy in TCRdb shows in-frame clones only, minus some. The data hold some 130,000 clones, with about 93% observed a single time. Material: PBMCs. The sequence derives from a man in his fifties with head and neck cancer. J is TRBJ2-7 and V is TRBV7-8; the D gene could be TRBD1 or TRBD2 (5 bases each). CDR3 amino acids: CASSLLGAYEQYF. The DNA of the CDR3 is TGTGCCAGCAGCTTACTGGGGGCCTACGAGCAGTACTTC.